These T cell receptor beta chains were read from a single sample in a study of blood T cell repertoires in COVID-19. Sequencing was performed with immunoSEQ multiplex PCR; in TCRdb, only in-frame clones are kept and a portion is missing. In the table there are about 270,000 clones, around 90% of which are singletons. Sequencing was done on a sample of peripheral blood. The receptors derive from a man aged 50 to 60 with acute or convalescent COVID-19. The CDR3 runs from the conserved cysteine through the conserved F or W. The order of the fields is J gene, V gene, CDR3 protein.

TRBJ1-4 TRBV5-1 CASSLPQEQGAREKLFF
TRBJ2-5 TRBV5-1 CASSPALDSSRETQYF
TRBJ1-2 TRBV6-5 CASRRTGSGNGYTF
TRBJ1-1 TRBV18 CASSPVTGIENTEAFF
TRBJ2-3 TRBV19 CASSTQGGSTDTQYF
TRBJ1-1 TRBV7-3 CASSSGQLTEAFF
TRBJ2-1 TRBV28 CASSITGNEQFF
TRBJ1-4 TRBV3-1/TRBV3-2 CASSQGLQKLFF
TRBJ2-3 TRBV5-1 CASSSSDGTSPYTQYF
TRBJ1-2 TRBV30 CAWRNPDRESYTF
TRBJ2-7 TRBV7-2 CASNQGVEGTYEQYF
TRBJ2-7 TRBV6-5 CASSKTVSYEQYF
TRBJ2-1 TRBV24-1 CATSAGGLADEQFF
TRBJ1-5 TRBV4-1 CASSQGILGGDRQPQHF
TRBJ2-7 TRBV7-2 CASSPVPFQASYEQYF
TRBJ2-5 TRBV30 CAWTGTVQETQYF
TRBJ2-7 TRBV4-1 CASSPEGGGYEQYF
TRBJ2-5 TRBV2 CASSDPTGKETQYF
TRBJ2-7 TRBV30 CAWTRQGWEQYF
TRBJ1-2 TRBV11-2 CASSLTAGGYTF
TRBJ2-5 TRBV5-1 CASSLPGTSGGETQYF
TRBJ1-6 TRBV12-3/TRBV12-4 CASRGQGNSPLHF